The 9 T cell receptor beta chains given below trace back to one sample, sequenced in a study of molecular identifiers for immune sequencing clone quantification. TCRdb used MiXCR to reprocess the PCR reads, holding one entry per CDR3 protein. The sample holds over 600,000 distinct CDR3 sequences, roughly 21% seen once. Sequencing used naive CD8+ T cells from blood, with Jurkat cell RNA spiked in. Subset defined: FACS-sorted CD8+CD4-CCR7+CD45RA+ naive T cells. The origin of the receptors is a human donor in good health. Some libraries in this study had Jurkat cell RNA spiked in.

This chain links TRBV7-9 with TRBJ2-2, with 7 bases matching TRBD1. V shed 5 bases and J 12 bases; nucleotides not matched to a gene: 12. The CDR3 length is 14 residues. Germline lookup yields CDR1 SEHNR and CDR2 FQNEAQ (reference sequence). The CDR3: CASSGQDFATKLFF. The CDR3 bases are TGTGCCAGCAGCGGACAGGATTTCGCCACGAAGCTGTTTTTT.

This clonotype came up many times. The CDR3 nucleotides are TGTGCCAGCCTTGCGGTACAGGGGACTGAAGCTTTCTTT. This translates into CASLAVQGTEAFF. The chain recombines TRBV6-2 or TRBV6-3 with TRBJ1-1; the match to TRBD1 covers 7 bases. The CDR3 length is 13 residues. Losses at the gene ends were 8 bases for V and 5 bases for J; bases not matched to a gene: 8. In germline, CDR1 is MNHEY, CDR2 SVGEGT.

This clonotype was detected ten times or more. The chain recombines TRBV5-6 with TRBJ2-7; D might be TRBD1 (6 bases). CDR1 is SGHDT, CDR2 YYEEEE, per germline. The CDR3 runs 16 residues. The V end lost 2 bases, the J end lost 2 bases, and 17 bases lay between the germline ends. The CDR3 protein is CASSFGSGVKAYEQYF. CDR3 in DNA: TGTGCCAGCAGCTTTGGGTCAGGGGTGAAGGCCTACGAGCAGTACTTC.

This clonotype was counted ten times or more. The chain combines TRBV30 with TRBJ2-7, with TRBD2 matching over 9 bases. Germline lookup yields CDR1 GTSNPN and CDR2 SVGIG (reference sequence). J was trimmed by 12 bases and V by 5 bases; bases with no gene match: 8. The CDR3 consists of 11 residues. Here the CDR3 DNA reads TGTGCCTGGGACTCCGGGACTAGCTGGTACTTC. This codes for CAWDSGTSWYF.

This clonotype was counted many times. CDR3 nucleotides: TGTGCCAGCCGGAACGCATACCAAGAGACCCAGTACTTC. This gives the protein CASRNAYQETQYF. V and J are TRBV7-9 and TRBJ2-5; D remains unclear. Trimming cost V 8 bases and J 0 bases, with 10 bases left between them. The CDR3 sequence is 13 residues long. Germline V gene sequence: CDR1 SEHNR, CDR2 FQNEAQ (reference sequence).

This clonotype occurred a few times. CDR3 residues: CASRGGFTPFGYTF. For the CDR3, the DNA is TGTGCCAGCAGGGGGGGGTTCACACCCTTTGGCTACACCTTC. The J gene is TRBJ1-2, the V gene TRBV11-2; maybe TRBD1 (5 bases). This CDR3 contains 14 residues. Trimming left V 6 bases short and J 7 bases short, with 18 bases between. Germline loops: CDR1 SGHAT, CDR2 FQNNGV.

This clonotype was detected many times. The CDR3 sequence is CASREGAGATLNTEAFF. The CDR3 coding sequence is TGTGCCAGCAGAGAAGGGGCAGGGGCAACGTTGAACACTGAAGCTTTCTTT. J is TRBJ1-1 and V is TRBV28; D is perhaps TRBD1 (6 bases). Germline assignment: CDR1 MDHEN and CDR2 SYDVKM. V dropped 6 bases and J dropped 0 bases, with 20 bases sitting between them. The CDR3 is made up of 17 amino acids.

The chain uses TRBV11-2 and TRBJ1-5; 8 nucleotides line up with TRBD1. Per germline, CDR1 SGHAT and CDR2 FQNNGV. With 1 base clipped from V and 6 bases from J, the junction kept 14 bases outside the gene matches. CDR3 length: 18 amino acids. CDR3 protein: CASSLGRAAGGLSQPQHF. CDR3 nucleotide sequence: TGTGCCAGCAGCTTAGGGCGGGCCGCAGGGGGCTTGAGTCAGCCCCAGCATTTT.

The sample holds a few counts of this clonotype. J is TRBJ2-7 and V is TRBV20-1; D possibly corresponds to TRBD2 (6 bases). Germline CDR1 reads DFQATT; CDR2 reads SNEGSKA (reference sequence). The length of the CDR3 is 16 residues. V lost 0 bases and J lost 1, with 16 bases in between. CDR3 in DNA: TGCAGTGCTAGAGATCGACGGACGGGACTTTCCTACGAGCAGTACTTC. Its protein product is CSARDRRTGLSYEQYF.